A single sample gave rise to the 28 T cell receptor beta chains below, sequenced in a study of Ad26.COV2.S vaccination and SARS-CoV-2 variants. Sequencing used immunoSEQ multiplex PCR; TCRdb keeps in-frame clones, though not all of them. The sample lists approximately 150,000 clones; about nine tenths were seen once. Specimen: peripheral blood, collected after recovery from COVID-19. The receptors derive from a human donor who had recovered from COVID-19.

DNA of the CDR3: TGTGCCACCTCTGAGGGGGGCCCCTACAATGAGCAGTTCTTC. As protein: CATSEGGPYNEQFF. The gene calls are TRBV19 and TRBJ2-1, with D perhaps given as TRBD1 or TRBD2 (6 bases each). V lost 10 bases to trimming and J lost 2 bases, with 15 bases between them. The CDR3 loop spans 14 amino acids. CDR1 is LNHDA and CDR2 is SQIVND in the germline V gene (reference sequence). Filled out from reference TRBV19 and TRBJ2-1, the complete variable domain reads DGGITQSPKYLFRKEGQNVTLSCEQNLNHDAMYWYRQDPGQGLRLIYYSQIVNDFQKGDIAEGYSVSREKKESFPLTVTSAQKNPTAFYLCATSEGGPYNEQFFGPGTRLTVL.

The CDR3 loop is CASSLRGGEQYF. The CDR3 DNA reads TGTGCCAGCAGCTTAAGAGGGGGCGAGCAGTACTTC. V usage is TRBV7-2 and J usage is TRBJ2-7, with D perhaps TRBD1 (6 bases). V was clipped by 2 bases and J by 6 bases, with 8 bases between them. CDR3 length: 12 residues. CDR1 SGHTA and CDR2 FQGNSA come from the germline V gene.

This rearrangement joins TRBV4-1 to TRBJ2-1, with D perhaps being TRBD1 or TRBD2 (5 bases each). The CDR3 is 15 amino acids. V was trimmed by 4 bases and J by 5 bases, leaving 15 bases between them. Per germline, CDR1 MGHRA and CDR2 YSYEKL. The CDR3 coding sequence is TGCGCCAGCAGCCTTACACCCGGGACGAACAATGAGCAGTTCTTC. Translated: CASSLTPGTNNEQFF.

V and J are TRBV16 and TRBJ2-7; a possible D gene is TRBD1 (7 bases). Germline assignment: CDR1 KGHSY and CDR2 FQNENV. The CDR3 is made up of 15 amino acids. Trimming left V 4 bases short and J 5 bases short, with 18 bases between. CDR3 nucleotide sequence: TGTGCCAGCAGCCGGGGTTCAGGGGGGATGAACGAGCAGTACTTC. Translation gives CASSRGSGGMNEQYF.

The rearrangement uses TRBV7-9 and TRBJ2-5; D is ambiguous. Trimming cost V 5 bases and J 5 bases, with 18 bases left between them. Per the germline V gene, CDR1 is SEHNR and CDR2 is FQNEAQ (reference sequence). The CDR3 has 15 residues. The CDR3 DNA sequence: TGTGCCAGCAGCAGTCCCGGATCCCGTGGGGAGACCCAGTACTTC. Amino acid sequence: CASSSPGSRGETQYF.

This clone was seen a few times. As DNA, the CDR3 is TGCAGCGTTCATAAGGGGTACGAGCAGTACTTC. It codes for CSVHKGYEQYF. The chain employs TRBV29-1 and TRBJ2-7; D may be TRBD1 (5 bases). Trimming left V 5 bases short and J 4 bases short, with 9 bases between. The CDR3 sequence is 11 residues long. Germline CDR1 reads SQVTM; CDR2 reads ANQGSEA.

The chain uses TRBV4-1 and TRBJ1-2; 7 nucleotides align to TRBD1. The CDR3 extends over 15 amino acids. Trimming took 3 bases from V and 5 from J; bases not matched to a gene: 9. Germline-derived CDR1 and CDR2 are MGHRA and YSYEKL. The CDR3 spells CASSHPPTGDYGYTF. The CDR3 DNA sequence: TGCGCCAGCAGCCATCCACCCACAGGGGATTATGGCTACACCTTC.

The chain carries TRBV28 and TRBJ1-2; 9 bases line up with TRBD1. Germline V gene lookup returns CDR1 MDHEN and CDR2 SYDVKM. Trimming removed 5 bases from V and 6 bases from J; junction bases left unmatched: 7. CDR3 length: 14 residues. CDR3 sequence reads: CASSPGDRDDGYTF. The CDR3 region has the DNA TGTGCCAGCAGTCCCGGGGACAGGGACGATGGCTACACCTTC.

This chain joins TRBV9 and TRBJ2-1; D assignment may be TRBD1 or TRBD2 (5 bases each). Germline values: CDR1 SGDLS, CDR2 YYNGEE. The CDR3 is 15 residues long. Trimming stripped 0 bases from V and 11 bases from J, with 18 bases between. In DNA form, the CDR3 reads TGTGCCAGCAGCGTAGATGGGACGGCCGGGGTCCAGCAGTTCTTC. This sequence encodes CASSVDGTAGVQQFF.

The chain combines TRBV7-9 with TRBJ2-7; 7 positions match TRBD1. The CDR3 totals 12 residues. J lost 5 bases, V lost 5 bases, and 3 bases had no gene match. Germline assignment: CDR1 SEHNR and CDR2 FQNEAQ (reference sequence). The CDR3 here is CASSRDSDEQYF. The CDR3 region has the DNA TGTGCCAGCAGCCGGGACAGCGACGAGCAGTACTTC. Supplemented by reference TRBV7-9 and TRBJ2-7, the full variable domain reads DTGVSQNPRHKITKRGQNVTFRCDPISEHNRLYWYRQTLGQGPEFLTYFQNEAQLEKSRLLSDRFSAERPKGSFSTLEIQRTEQGDSAMYLCASSRDSDEQYFGPGTRLTVT.

The CDR3 DNA reads TGCAGCGTTGGGACAGACCATAATTCACCCCTCCACTTT. This translates into CSVGTDHNSPLHF. This chain uses TRBV29-1 with TRBJ1-6; the D gene is possibly TRBD1 (6 bases). The CDR3 runs to 13 residues. V was pared by 4 bases and J by 5 bases, with 9 bases between. CDR1 SQVTM and CDR2 ANQGSEA come from the germline V gene.

The CDR3 is CASNQDRGLSYGYTF. Written as DNA, the CDR3 is TGTGCCAGCAACCAGGACAGGGGCCTCTCTTATGGCTACACCTTC. The chain couples TRBV6-5 to TRBJ1-2, with 9 bases identical to TRBD1. This CDR3 spans 15 amino acids. The ends lost 7 bases at V and 5 bases at J; junction bases unmatched: 11. CDR1 is MNHEY, CDR2 SVGAGI, per germline.

The gene calls are TRBV6-5 and TRBJ2-5, with D perhaps being TRBD1 or TRBD2 (6 bases each). There are 12 residues in the CDR3. The V end lost 9 bases, the J end lost 5 bases, and 13 bases lay between the germline ends. Germline V gene data show CDR1 as MNHEY and CDR2 as SVGAGI. The CDR3 region has the DNA TGTGCCAGGGAAAAAGGGGGGGAGACCCAGTACTTC. This encodes CAREKGGETQYF.

Written as DNA, the CDR3 is TGTGCCACCAAACTCCACGAGGCCGGGGAGCTGTTTTTT. This gives the protein CATKLHEAGELFF. The chain has TRBV24-1 and TRBJ2-2; D is unclear. The V gene lost 8 bases and the J gene lost 6 bases, with 12 bases spanning the gap. CDR1 is KGHDR and CDR2 is SFDVKD in the germline V gene. CDR3 size: 13 residues.

This clone was detected a few times. The J gene is TRBJ2-1, the V gene TRBV20-1; a weak D match, TRBD1 (6 bases). From germline, CDR1 is DFQATT and CDR2 SNEGSKA (reference sequence). V was pared by 6 bases and J by 5 bases, with 8 bases between. The CDR3 covers 11 residues. Here the CDR3 DNA reads TGCAGTGCGAGGGGGAACAATGAGCAGTTCTTC. Translated: CSARGNNEQFF.

The J gene is TRBJ1-5, the V gene TRBV6-6; no clear D. Trimming stripped 1 base from V and 0 bases from J, with 4 bases between. This CDR3 region has 14 residues. In germline, CDR1 is MNHNY, CDR2 SVGAGI (reference sequence). The CDR3 loop is CASSYFDSNQPQHF. In DNA form, the CDR3 reads TGTGCCAGCAGTTACTTCGATAGCAATCAGCCCCAGCATTTT.

The V and J genes are TRBV3-1 (or the pseudogene TRBV3-2) and TRBJ1-6, with TRBD1 matching over 8 bases. The CDR3 is made up of 13 amino acids. The trim removed 7 bases at V and 12 bases at J, leaving 8 bases unmatched. The germline V gene encodes CDR1 LGHDT and CDR2 YNNKEL (reference sequence). The DNA of the CDR3 is TGTGCCAGCAAGATGACAGGGGTAGTACCCCTCCACTTT. Protein product: CASKMTGVVPLHF.

The gene calls are TRBV19 and TRBJ1-1, with unresolved D. Trimming stripped 3 bases from V and 6 bases from J, with 11 bases between. CDR3 length: 13 amino acids. Germline CDR1 and CDR2: LNHDA and SQIVND (reference sequence). CDR3 nucleotide sequence: TGTGCCAGTAGTATCCAGGCGTGGGCTGAAGCTTTCTTT. Translated: CASSIQAWAEAFF.

Remarks on this clone: The junction and the germline gene differ at one end; a read error may be behind it. The chain employs TRBV6-1 and TRBJ1-2; D call uncertain. CDR1 and CDR2 (germline): MNHNS, SASEGT. This CDR3 region has 12 residues. The CDR3 nucleotides are TGTGCCAGCAGTGAAATGAACTACGGCTACACCTTC. Its protein is CASSEMNYGYTF.

This clone was counted a single time. The V gene is TRBV15, the J gene TRBJ2-2; a possible D gene is TRBD1 (5 bases). V was pared by 0 bases and J by 5 bases, with 13 bases between. The CDR3 is made up of 16 amino acids. Germline V gene lookup returns CDR1 LNHNV and CDR2 YYDKDF (reference sequence). For the CDR3, the DNA is TGTGCCACCAGCAGAGAAGGGGCAGGGCGGACCGGGGAGCTGTTTTTT. As protein: CATSREGAGRTGELFF.

J is TRBJ2-3 and V is TRBV18; 7 bases align to TRBD2. The CDR3 consists of 16 residues. Germline V CDR1 and CDR2: KGHSH, LQKENI. The J segment lost 4 bases and the V segment lost 3 bases, leaving 10 bases of the junction unmatched. This CDR3 reads CASSPEETSVADTQYF. As DNA, the CDR3 is TGTGCCAGCTCACCGGAGGAAACTAGCGTCGCAGATACGCAGTATTTT.

V gene TRBV2 combines with J gene TRBJ2-5, with D perhaps given as TRBD1 or TRBD2 (6 bases each). Germline V lookup: CDR1 SNHLY, CDR2 FYNNEI. This CDR3 region has 14 residues. V lost 4 bases and J lost 7, with 16 bases in between. DNA of the CDR3: TGTGCCAGCAGTGTTGGGCCGGGGGCTAGGACCCAGTACTTC. Protein product: CASSVGPGARTQYF.

The chain recombines TRBV7-8 with TRBJ1-1, with 9 positions matching TRBD1. Germline CDR1 is SGHVS and CDR2 is FQNEAQ. The length of the CDR3 is 13 residues. J was trimmed by 5 bases and V by 5 bases; bases with no gene match: 3. This chain's CDR3 is CASSGQGRTEAFF. In DNA form, the CDR3 reads TGTGCCAGCAGCGGACAGGGGAGGACTGAAGCTTTCTTT. Using reference TRBV7-8 and TRBJ1-1 for the parts outside the CDR3, the full variable domain is GAGVSQSPRYKVAKRGQDVALRCDPISGHVSLFWYQQALGQGPEFLTYFQNEAQLDKSGLPSDRFFAERPEGSVSTLKIQRTQQEDSAVYLCASSGQGRTEAFFGQGTRLTVV.

This sequence joins TRBV28 and TRBJ1-4; 12 nucleotides agree with TRBD1. Germline V gene lookup returns CDR1 MDHEN and CDR2 SYDVKM. With 5 bases clipped from V and 2 bases from J, the junction kept 6 bases outside the gene matches. The CDR3 loop spans 17 amino acids. Written as DNA, the CDR3 is TGTGCCAGCAGTCTGGGGGGGACAGGGGGCACTAATGAAAAACTGTTTTTT. It translates to CASSLGGTGGTNEKLFF.

The rearrangement links TRBV27 to TRBJ2-2, with D unresolved. The CDR3 runs 13 residues. Trimming stripped 5 bases from V and 1 base from J, with 5 bases between. The V gene's germline CDR1 is MNHEY and CDR2 SMNVEV (reference sequence). CDR3 loop: CASSAQNTGELFF. In DNA form, the CDR3 reads TGTGCCAGCAGTGCACAGAACACCGGGGAGCTGTTTTTT.

V is TRBV18 and J is TRBJ1-6; TRBD1 matches at 8 bases. This CDR3 has 14 residues. V lost 3 bases to trimming and J lost 11 bases; unmatched junction nucleotides: 6. The germline V gene has CDR1 KGHSH and CDR2 LQKENI. This chain's CDR3 is CASSPPGQDTPLHF. DNA for the CDR3: TGTGCCAGCTCACCGCCGGGACAGGATACACCCCTCCACTTT.

The chain combines TRBV12-3 or TRBV12-4 with TRBJ1-1; D unresolved. This CDR3 comprises 12 residues. The V end was cut by 6 bases, the J end by 7 bases, with 12 bases between. CDR3 coding DNA: TGTGCCAGCAGCCCTAAACGATTTGAAGCTTTCTTT. Protein: CASSPKRFEAFF.

This clone was recorded once. The chain uses TRBV9 and TRBJ2-5, with 12 bases that match TRBD2. The CDR3 runs 16 residues. Unmatched junction bases numbered 5, after V lost 2 bases and J lost 3 bases. Germline-derived CDR1 and CDR2 are SGDLS and YYNGEE. The CDR3 here is CASSVRLAGGEETQYF. DNA for the CDR3: TGTGCCAGCAGCGTCCGGCTAGCGGGGGGGGAAGAGACCCAGTACTTC.